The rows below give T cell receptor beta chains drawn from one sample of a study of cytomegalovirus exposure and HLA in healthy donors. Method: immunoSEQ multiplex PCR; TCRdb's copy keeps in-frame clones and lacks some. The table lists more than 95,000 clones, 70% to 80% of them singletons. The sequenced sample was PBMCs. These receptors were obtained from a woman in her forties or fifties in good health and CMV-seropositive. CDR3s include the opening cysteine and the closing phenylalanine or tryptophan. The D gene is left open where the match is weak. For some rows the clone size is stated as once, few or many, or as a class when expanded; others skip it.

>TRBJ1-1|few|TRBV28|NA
CASRHRENTEAFF
TGTGCCAGCAGACACCGGGAAAACACTGAAGCTTTCTTT
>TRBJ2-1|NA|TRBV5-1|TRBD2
CASTAVTGTSNNEQFF
TGCGCCAGCACCGCGGTGACCGGGACTAGCAACAATGAGCAGTTCTTC
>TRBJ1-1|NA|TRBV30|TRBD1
CAGRTGTNMNTEAFF
TGTGCCGGACGGACAGGGACAAACATGAACACTGAAGCTTTCTTT
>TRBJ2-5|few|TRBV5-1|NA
CASSLAFQETQYF
TGCGCCAGCAGCTTGGCTTTCCAAGAGACCCAGTACTTC
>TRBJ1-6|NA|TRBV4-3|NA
CASSQEKGRDSPLHF
TGCGCCAGCAGCCAGGAAAAGGGGAGGGATTCACCCCTCCACTTT
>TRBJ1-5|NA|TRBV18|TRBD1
CASHRDSDNQPQHF
TGTGCCAGCCACCGGGACAGCGACAATCAGCCCCAGCATTTT
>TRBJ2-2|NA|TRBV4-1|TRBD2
CASSQEVASGRVYTGELFF
TGCGCCAGCAGCCAAGAGGTAGCTAGCGGGAGAGTCTACACCGGGGAGCTGTTTTTT
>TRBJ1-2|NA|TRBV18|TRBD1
CASSPRTGPNYGYTF
TGTGCCAGCTCACCACGGACAGGTCCTAACTATGGCTACACCTTC
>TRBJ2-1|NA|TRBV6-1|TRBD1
CASSEAVTGTESSYNEQFF
TGTGCCAGCAGTGAAGCTGTGACCGGGACAGAAAGCTCCTACAATGAGCAGTTCTTC
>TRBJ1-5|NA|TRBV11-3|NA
CASSFAPESNQPQHF
TGTGCCAGCAGCTTCGCCCCGGAGAGCAATCAGCCCCAGCATTTT